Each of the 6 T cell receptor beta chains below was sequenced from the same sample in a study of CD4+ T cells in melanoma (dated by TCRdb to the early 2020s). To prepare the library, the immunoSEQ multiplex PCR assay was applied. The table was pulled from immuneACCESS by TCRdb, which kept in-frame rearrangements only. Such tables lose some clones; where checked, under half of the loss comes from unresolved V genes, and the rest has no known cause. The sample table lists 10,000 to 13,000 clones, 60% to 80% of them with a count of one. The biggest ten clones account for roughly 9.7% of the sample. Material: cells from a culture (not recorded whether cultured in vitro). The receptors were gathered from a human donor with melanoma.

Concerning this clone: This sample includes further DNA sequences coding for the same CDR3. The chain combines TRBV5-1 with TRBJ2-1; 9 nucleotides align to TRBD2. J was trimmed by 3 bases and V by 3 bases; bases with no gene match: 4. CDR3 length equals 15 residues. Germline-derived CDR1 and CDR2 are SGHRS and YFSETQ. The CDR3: CASSSRGGDYNEQFF. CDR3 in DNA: TGCGCCAGCAGCTCGCGGGGGGGCGACTACAATGAGCAGTTCTTC.

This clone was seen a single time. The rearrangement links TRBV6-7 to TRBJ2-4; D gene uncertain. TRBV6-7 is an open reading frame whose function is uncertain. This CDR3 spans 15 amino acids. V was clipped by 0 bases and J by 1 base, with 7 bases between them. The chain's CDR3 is CASSYSCVAKNIQYF. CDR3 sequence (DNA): TGTGCCAGCAGTTACTCTTGTGTGGCCAAAAACATTCAGTACTTC.

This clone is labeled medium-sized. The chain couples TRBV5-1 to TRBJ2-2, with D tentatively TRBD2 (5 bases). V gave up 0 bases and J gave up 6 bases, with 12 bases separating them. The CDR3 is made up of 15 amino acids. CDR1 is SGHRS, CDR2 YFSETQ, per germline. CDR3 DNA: TGCGCCAGCAGCTTGGAACTAGACGATTCCGGGGAGCTGTTTTTT. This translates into CASSLELDDSGELFF.

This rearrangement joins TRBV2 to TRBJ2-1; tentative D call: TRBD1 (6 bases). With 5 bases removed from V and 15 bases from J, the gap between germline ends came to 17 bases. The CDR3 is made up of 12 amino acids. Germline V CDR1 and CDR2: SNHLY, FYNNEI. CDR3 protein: CASSRQARMRFF. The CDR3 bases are TGTGCCAGCAGTCGACAGGCCCGTATGCGGTTCTTC.

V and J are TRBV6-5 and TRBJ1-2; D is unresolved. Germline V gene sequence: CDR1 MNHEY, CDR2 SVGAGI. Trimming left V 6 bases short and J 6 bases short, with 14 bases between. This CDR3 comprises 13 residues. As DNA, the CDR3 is TGTGCCAGCAGAAGCTTCCGTACTAATGGCTACACCTTC. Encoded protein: CASRSFRTNGYTF.

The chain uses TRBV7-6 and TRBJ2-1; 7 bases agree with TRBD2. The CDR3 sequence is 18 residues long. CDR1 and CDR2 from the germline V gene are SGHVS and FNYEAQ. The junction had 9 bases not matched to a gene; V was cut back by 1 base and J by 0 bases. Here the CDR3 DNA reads TGTGCCAGCAGCTTAGTAGGGGCTAGCGGAACCTCCTACAATGAGCAGTTCTTC. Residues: CASSLVGASGTSYNEQFF. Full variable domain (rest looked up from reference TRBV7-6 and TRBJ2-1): GAGVSQSPRYKVTKRGQDVALRCDPISGHVSLYWYRQALGQGPEFLTYFNYEAQQDKSGLPNDRFSAERPEGSISTLTIQRTEQRDSAMYRCASSLVGASGTSYNEQFFGPGTRLTVL.